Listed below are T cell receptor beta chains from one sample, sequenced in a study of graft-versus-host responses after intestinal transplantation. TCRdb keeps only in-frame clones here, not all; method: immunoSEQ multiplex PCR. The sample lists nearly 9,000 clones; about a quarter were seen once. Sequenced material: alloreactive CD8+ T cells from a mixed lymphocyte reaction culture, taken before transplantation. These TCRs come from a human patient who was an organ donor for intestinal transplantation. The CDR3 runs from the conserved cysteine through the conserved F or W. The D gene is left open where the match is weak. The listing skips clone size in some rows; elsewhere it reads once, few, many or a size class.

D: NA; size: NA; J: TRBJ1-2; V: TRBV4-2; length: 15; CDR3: CASSQYSQANYGYTF; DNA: TGTGCCAGCAGCCAATACAGCCAAGCTAACTATGGCTACACCTTC
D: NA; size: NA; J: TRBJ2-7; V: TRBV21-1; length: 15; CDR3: CASSSRAPEYYEQYF; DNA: TGTGCCAGCAGCTCAAGGGCCCCGGAGTACTACGAGCAGTACTTC
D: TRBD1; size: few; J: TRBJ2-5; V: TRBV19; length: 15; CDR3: CASSIRTGERRTQYF; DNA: TGTGCCAGTAGTATTCGGACAGGGGAACGGCGGACCCAGTACTTC
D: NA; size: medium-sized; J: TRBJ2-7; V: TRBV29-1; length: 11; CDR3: CSVDDSLGQYF; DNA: TGCAGCGTAGACGACAGCCTCGGGCAGTACTTC
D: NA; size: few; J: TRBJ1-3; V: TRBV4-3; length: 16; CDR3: CASSQDRSSSGNTIYF; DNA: TGCGCCAGCAGCCAAGACCGCAGTTCCTCTGGAAACACCATATATTTT
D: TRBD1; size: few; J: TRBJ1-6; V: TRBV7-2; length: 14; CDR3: CASSPGQGGSPLHF; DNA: TGTGCCAGCAGCCCGGGACAGGGTGGTTCACCCCTCCACTTT
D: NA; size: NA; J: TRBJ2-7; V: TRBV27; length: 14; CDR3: CASSYGGRDYEQYF; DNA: TGTGCCAGCAGTTACGGCGGCAGGGACTACGAGCAGTACTTC
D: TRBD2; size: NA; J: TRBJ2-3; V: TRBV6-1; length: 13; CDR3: CASTAGVADTQYF; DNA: TGTGCCAGCACGGCGGGGGTAGCAGATACGCAGTATTTT
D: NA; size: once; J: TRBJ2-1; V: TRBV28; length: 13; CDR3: CASSFNSYNEQFF; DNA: TGTGCCAGCAGTTTTAACTCCTACAATGAGCAGTTCTTC
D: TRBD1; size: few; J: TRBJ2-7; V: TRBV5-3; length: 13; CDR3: CARSLTGVYEQYF; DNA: TGTGCCAGAAGCTTGACAGGGGTTTACGAGCAGTACTTC
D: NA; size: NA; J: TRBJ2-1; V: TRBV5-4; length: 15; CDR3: CASSLGNPSYNEQFF; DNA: TGTGCCAGCAGCTTGGGTAACCCATCCTACAATGAGCAGTTCTTC
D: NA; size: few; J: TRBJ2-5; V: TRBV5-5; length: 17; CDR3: CASSLDSSASLGETQYF; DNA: TGTGCCAGCAGCTTGGACTCTAGCGCATCCCTCGGGGAGACCCAGTACTTC
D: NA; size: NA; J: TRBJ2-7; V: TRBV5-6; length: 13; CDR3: CASSFGVMGEQYF; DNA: TGTGCCAGCAGCTTTGGGGTCATGGGCGAGCAGTACTTC
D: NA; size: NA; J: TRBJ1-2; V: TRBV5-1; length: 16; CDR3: CASSSDGDEGDYGYTF; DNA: TGCGCCAGCAGCTCCGACGGGGACGAAGGGGACTATGGCTACACCTTC
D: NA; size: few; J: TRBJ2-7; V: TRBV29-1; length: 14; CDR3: CSVAERSGSYEQYF; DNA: TGCAGCGTTGCAGAGCGGTCCGGGTCCTACGAGCAGTACTTC
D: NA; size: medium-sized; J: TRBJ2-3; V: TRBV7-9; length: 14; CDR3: CASSYGTPTDTQYF; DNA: TGTGCCAGCAGCTACGGGACGCCCACAGATACGCAGTATTTT
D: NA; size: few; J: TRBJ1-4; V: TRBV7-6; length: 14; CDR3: CASSLAGPNEKLFF; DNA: TGTGCCAGCAGCTTAGCAGGGCCTAATGAAAAACTGTTTTTT
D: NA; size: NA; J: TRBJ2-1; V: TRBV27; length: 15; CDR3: CASSLDHSSYNEQFF; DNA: TGTGCCAGCAGTTTAGACCACAGCTCCTACAATGAGCAGTTCTTC
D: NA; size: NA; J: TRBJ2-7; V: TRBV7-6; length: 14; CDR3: CASSLGTLPYEQYF; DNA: TGTGCCAGCAGCTTAGGGACTTTACCTTACGAGCAGTACTTC
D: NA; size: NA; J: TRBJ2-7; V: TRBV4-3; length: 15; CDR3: CASSPLGGAGDEQYF; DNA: TGCGCCAGCAGCCCCCTAGGGGGGGCTGGGGACGAGCAGTACTTC
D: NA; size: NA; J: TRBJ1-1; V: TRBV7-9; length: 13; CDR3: CASSWGGDTEAFF; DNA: TGTGCCAGCAGCTGGGGAGGGGACACTGAAGCTTTCTTT
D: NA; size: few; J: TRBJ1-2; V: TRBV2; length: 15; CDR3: CASSDDQFGIYGYTF; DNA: TGTGCCAGCAGTGACGACCAGTTTGGAATCTATGGCTACACCTTC
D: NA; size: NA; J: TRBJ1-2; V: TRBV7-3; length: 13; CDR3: CASSLAHHYGYTF; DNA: TGTGCCAGCAGCTTAGCACACCACTATGGCTACACCTTC
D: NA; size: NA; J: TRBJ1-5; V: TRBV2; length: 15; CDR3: CASSRTTGINQPQHF; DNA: TGTGCCAGCAGCCGGACCACAGGGATCAATCAGCCCCAGCATTTT
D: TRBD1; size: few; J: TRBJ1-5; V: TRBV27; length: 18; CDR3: CASSYSPPGQLSNQPQHF; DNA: TGTGCCAGCAGTTACTCCCCCCCGGGACAGCTGAGCAATCAGCCCCAGCATTTT
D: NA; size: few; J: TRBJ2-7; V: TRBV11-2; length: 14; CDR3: CASSLGPETYEQYF; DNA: TGTGCCAGCAGCTTAGGTCCAGAAACCTACGAGCAGTACTTC
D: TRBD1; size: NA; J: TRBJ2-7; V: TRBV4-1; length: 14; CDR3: CASSLGQGAYEQYF; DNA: TGCGCCAGCAGCTTGGGACAGGGGGCGTACGAGCAGTACTTC
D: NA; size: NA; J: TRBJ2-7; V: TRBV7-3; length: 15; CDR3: CASSLGPTSDYEQYF; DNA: TGTGCCAGCAGCTTAGGGCCAACCAGCGACTACGAGCAGTACTTC
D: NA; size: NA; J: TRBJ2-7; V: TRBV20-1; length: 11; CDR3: CSATDPLEQYF; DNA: TGCAGTGCAACAGATCCCCTCGAGCAGTACTTC
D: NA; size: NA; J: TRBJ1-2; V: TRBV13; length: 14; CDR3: CASSLEGLSYGYTF; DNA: TGTGCCAGCAGCTTAGAGGGACTAAGCTATGGCTACACCTTC
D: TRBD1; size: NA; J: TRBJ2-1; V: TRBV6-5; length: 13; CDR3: CASHLQGAHEQFF; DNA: TGTGCCAGCCACCTACAGGGGGCGCATGAGCAGTTCTTC
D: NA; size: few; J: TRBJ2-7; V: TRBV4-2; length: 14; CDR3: CASSPVGADYEQYF; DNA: TGTGCCAGCAGCCCTGTAGGGGCGGACTACGAGCAGTACTTC
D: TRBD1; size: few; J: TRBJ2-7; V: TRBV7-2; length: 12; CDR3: CASSMTGGEQYF; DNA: TGTGCCAGCAGCATGACAGGGGGCGAGCAGTACTTC
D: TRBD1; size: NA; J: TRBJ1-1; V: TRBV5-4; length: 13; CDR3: CASSLGGGAEAFF; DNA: TGTGCCAGCAGCTTGGGAGGGGGCGCTGAAGCTTTCTTT
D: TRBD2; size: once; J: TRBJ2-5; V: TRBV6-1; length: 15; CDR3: CASRPGTSSYGTQYF; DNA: TGTGCCAGCAGGCCCGGGACTAGCTCCTATGGGACCCAGTACTTC
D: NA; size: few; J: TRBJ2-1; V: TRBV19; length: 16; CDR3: CASSIRDTSSYNEQFF; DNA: TGTGCCAGTAGTATCAGGGACACGAGCTCCTACAATGAGCAGTTCTTC
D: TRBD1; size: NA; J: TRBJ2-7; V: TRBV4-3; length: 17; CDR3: CASSQDPIRGTTYEQYF; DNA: TGCGCCAGCAGCCAAGATCCCATCAGGGGGACAACCTACGAGCAGTACTTC
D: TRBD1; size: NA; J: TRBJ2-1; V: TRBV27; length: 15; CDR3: CASSLTGGSYNEQFF; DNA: TGTGCCAGCAGTTTGACAGGGGGCTCCTACAATGAGCAGTTCTTC
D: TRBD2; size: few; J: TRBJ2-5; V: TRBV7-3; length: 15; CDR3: CASSLLREVVETQYF; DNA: TGTGCCAGCAGCTTACTGCGGGAGGTTGTAGAGACCCAGTACTTC
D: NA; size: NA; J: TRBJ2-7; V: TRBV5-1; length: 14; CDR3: CASSQDRPAYEQYF; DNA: TGCGCCAGCAGCCAAGATAGACCCGCCTACGAGCAGTACTTC
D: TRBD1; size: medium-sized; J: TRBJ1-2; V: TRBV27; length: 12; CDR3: CASRQGARGYTF; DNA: TGTGCCAGCAGGCAGGGGGCGAGGGGCTACACCTTC
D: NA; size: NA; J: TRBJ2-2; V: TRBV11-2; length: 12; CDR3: CASSLDTGELFF; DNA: TGTGCCAGCAGCTTAGACACCGGGGAGCTGTTTTTT
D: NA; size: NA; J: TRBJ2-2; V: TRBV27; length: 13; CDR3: CASSLSVTGELFF; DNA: TGTGCCAGCAGTTTATCGGTTACCGGGGAGCTGTTTTTT
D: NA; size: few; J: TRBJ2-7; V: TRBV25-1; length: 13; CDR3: CASSVGRGYEQYF; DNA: TGTGCCAGCAGTGTAGGGCGGGGATACGAGCAGTACTTC
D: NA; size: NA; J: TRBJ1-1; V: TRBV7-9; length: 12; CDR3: CASSTQGTEAFF; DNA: TGTGCCAGCAGCACACAGGGTACTGAAGCTTTCTTT
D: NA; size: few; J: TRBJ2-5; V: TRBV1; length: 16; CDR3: CTSSQVRRRIQETQYF; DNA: TGCACCAGCAGCCAAGTTCGCAGACGGATACAAGAGACCCAGTACTTC
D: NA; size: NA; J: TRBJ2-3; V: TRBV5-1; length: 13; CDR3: CASSLGGTDTQYF; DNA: TGCGCCAGCAGCTTGGGAGGCACAGATACGCAGTATTTT
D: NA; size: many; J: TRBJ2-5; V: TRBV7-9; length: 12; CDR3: CASSLGQETQYF; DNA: TGTGCCAGCAGCTTAGGCCAAGAGACCCAGTACTTC
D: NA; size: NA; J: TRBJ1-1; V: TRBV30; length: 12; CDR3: CAWSPVNTEAFF; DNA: TGTGCCTGGAGTCCGGTGAATACTGAAGCTTTCTTT
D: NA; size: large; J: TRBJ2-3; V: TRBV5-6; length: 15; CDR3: CASSSFQDPADTQYF; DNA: TGTGCCAGCAGCTCCTTCCAAGATCCCGCAGATACGCAGTATTTT
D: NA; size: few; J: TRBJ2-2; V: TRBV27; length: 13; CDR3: CASSLGASGELFF; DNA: TGTGCCAGCAGTTTAGGTGCGTCCGGGGAGCTGTTTTTT
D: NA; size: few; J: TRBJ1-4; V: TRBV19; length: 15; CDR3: CASSMGLRRGEKLFF; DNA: TGTGCCAGTAGTATGGGGCTACGGAGGGGGGAAAAACTGTTTTTT
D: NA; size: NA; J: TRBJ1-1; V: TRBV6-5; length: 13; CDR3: CASSPLGWTEAFF; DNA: TGTGCCAGCAGCCCCCTCGGGTGGACTGAAGCTTTCTTT
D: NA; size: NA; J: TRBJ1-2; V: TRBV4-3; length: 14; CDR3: CASSQTGPTYGYTF; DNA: TGCGCCAGCAGCCAAACAGGGCCCACCTATGGCTACACCTTC
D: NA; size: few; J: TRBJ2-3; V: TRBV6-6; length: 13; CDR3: CASSWTNTDTQYF; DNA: TGTGCCAGCAGTTGGACAAACACAGATACGCAGTATTTT
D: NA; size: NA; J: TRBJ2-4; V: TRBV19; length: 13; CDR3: CASQFLGGGIQYF; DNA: TGTGCCAGTCAGTTTCTAGGCGGCGGCATTCAGTACTTC
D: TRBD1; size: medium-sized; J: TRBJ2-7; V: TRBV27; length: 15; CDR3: CASSWGQGQEFEQYF; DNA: TGTGCCAGCAGTTGGGGACAGGGCCAAGAATTCGAGCAGTACTTC
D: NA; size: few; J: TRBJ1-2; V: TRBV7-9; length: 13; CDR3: CASSIDVNYGYTF; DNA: TGTGCCAGCAGCATCGACGTAAACTATGGCTACACCTTC
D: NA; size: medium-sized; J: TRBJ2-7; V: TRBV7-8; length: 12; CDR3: CASSPTPGEQYF; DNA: TGTGCCAGCAGCCCTACTCCTGGCGAGCAGTACTTC
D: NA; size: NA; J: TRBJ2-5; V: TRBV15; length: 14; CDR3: CATSSPSGKETQYF; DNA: TGTGCCACCAGCAGTCCCTCAGGGAAAGAGACCCAGTACTTC